The next 8 T cell receptor beta chains were all read from a single sample in a study of vaccination and CD4 T cells after COVID-19. These receptors' targets are unknown. The Oncomine TCR Beta short-read assay was applied to DNA of cultured CD4+ T cells. Each CDR3 protein is one row after TCRdb ran MiXCR on the PCR reads. The data contain roughly 18,000 distinct CDR3 sequences, roughly 56% of them singletons. Noted time point: late sampling 161 to 241 days after vaccination in three convalescent patients. As to treatment: approximately nine-day PBMC culture with coronavirus spike peptide pools or control peptides (ViraFEST assay). The source was CD4+ T cells from blood, cultured in vitro, collected about 7 months after SARS-CoV-2 vaccination. Source of these receptors: a human donor who had recovered from COVID-19.

This clonotype was seen a handful of times. The gene calls are TRBV6-5 and TRBJ2-3, with D unresolved. The V and J ends lost 4 bases and 3 bases respectively, with 5 bases between them. From germline, CDR1 is MNHEY and CDR2 SVGAGI. This CDR3 has 12 amino acids. The CDR3 coding sequence is TGTGCCAGCAGTTTAAATACAGATACGCAGTATTTT. Its protein product is CASSLNTDTQYF.

The chain is built from TRBV20-1 and TRBJ2-3; 9 bases are a match to TRBD1. This CDR3 has 13 amino acids. V dropped 2 bases and J dropped 4; count of bases not matched to a gene: 1. Germline assignment: CDR1 DFQATT and CDR2 SNEGSKA (reference sequence). CDR3: CSARRTGADTQYF. As DNA, the CDR3 is TGCAGTGCTAGACGGACAGGGGCAGATACGCAGTATTTT.

This clonotype has just a few counts. The rearrangement joins TRBV2 to TRBJ2-3; no definite D call. With 4 bases removed from V and 0 bases from J, the gap between germline ends came to 11 bases. The germline gives CDR1 SNHLY, CDR2 FYNNEI. The CDR3 sequence is 15 residues long. Here the CDR3 DNA reads TGTGCCAGCAGTGGGTCGTCCGCAAGCACAGATACGCAGTATTTT. It codes for CASSGSSASTDTQYF.

The CDR3 bases are TGTGCCAGCAGCTCCCATACAGGGGGGAGCTCTGGAAACACCATATATTTT. Residues: CASSSHTGGSSGNTIYF. The rearrangement links TRBV7-6 to TRBJ1-3; 8 positions match TRBD1. CDR1 SGHVS and CDR2 FNYEAQ come from the germline V gene. Trimming at V came to 4 bases and at J to 0 bases, leaving 8 bases not matched to a gene. The CDR3 loop spans 17 amino acids.

In its sample, this clonotype ranks as medium-sized. The chain is built from TRBV27 and TRBJ1-2, with no clear D. The CDR3 has 13 residues. Germline V lookup: CDR1 MNHEY, CDR2 SMNVEV (reference sequence). Trimming removed 1 base from V and 9 bases from J, with 12 bases in between. For the CDR3, the DNA is TGTGCCAGCAGTTTATTGGACGGAGGCAGCTACACCTTC. Protein sequence: CASSLLDGGSYTF.

The chain combines TRBV6-1 with TRBJ1-1; no clear D gene. Trimming stripped 7 bases from V and 4 bases from J, with 13 bases between. CDR1 and CDR2 from the germline V gene are MNHNS and SASEGT. The CDR3 length is 13 residues. Written as DNA, the CDR3 is TGTGCCAGCACCTCACTCCTGACCACTGAAGCTTTCTTT. Translation gives CASTSLLTTEAFF.

The gene calls are TRBV20-1 and TRBJ2-1; TRBD1 is a possible D gene (6 bases). Germline V lookup: CDR1 DFQATT, CDR2 SNEGSKA (reference sequence). The V end lost 0 bases, the J end lost 3 bases, and 21 bases lay between the germline ends. There are 18 residues in the CDR3. The CDR3 DNA reads as TGCAGTGCTAGAGATTTATGGGCCCAGGGGAGTTTCTACAATGAGCAGTTCTTC. Translating gives CSARDLWAQGSFYNEQFF.

The CDR3 region is CASSLEGGATYEQYF. The CDR3 DNA follows: TGTGCCAGCAGCTTAGAGGGCGGAGCCACCTACGAGCAGTACTTC. The chain uses TRBV7-2 and TRBJ2-7, with unresolved D. This CDR3 has 15 amino acids. Trimming removed 1 base from V and 2 bases from J, with 12 bases in between. Germline V gene data show CDR1 as SGHTA and CDR2 as FQGNSA.